This is a list of T cell receptor beta chains from one sample in a study of T cells after yellow fever vaccination. One entry per CDR3 protein results from TCRdb running MiXCR on the 5' RACE reads. The table has 320,000 or so distinct CDR3 sequences, around 8.1% seen once. The sample in question was PBMCs, obtained about 49 days after the first yellow fever vaccination. All receptors come from a man aged 18 to 29 who received the YFV17D yellow fever vaccine. CDR3s leave out the opening cysteine and the closing phenylalanine or tryptophan.

len: 12
j_gene: TRBJ1-1
v_gene: TRBV12-3/TRBV12-4
CDR3aa: ASSSDRGGTEAF

len: 15
j_gene: TRBJ2-5
v_gene: TRBV4-3
CDR3aa: ASSQGAHYGEQETQY

len: 15
j_gene: TRBJ2-2
v_gene: TRBV7-9
CDR3aa: ASSFPGPGLNTGELF

len: 12
j_gene: TRBJ1-4
v_gene: TRBV29-1
CDR3aa: SVEDRAVNEKLF

len: 11
j_gene: TRBJ2-3
v_gene: TRBV5-1
CDR3aa: ASSDGVRDTQY

len: 13
j_gene: TRBJ1-2
v_gene: TRBV5-1
CDR3aa: ASSLAGAGEDGYT

len: 12
j_gene: TRBJ2-2
v_gene: TRBV6-5
CDR3aa: ASSYVGRTGELF

len: 12
j_gene: TRBJ1-1
v_gene: TRBV5-6
CDR3aa: ASSPGRLNTEAF

len: 13
j_gene: TRBJ1-1
v_gene: TRBV7-8
CDR3aa: ASSRTGGFNTEAF

len: 14
j_gene: TRBJ2-6
v_gene: TRBV19
CDR3aa: ASSNTANSGANVLT

len: 15
j_gene: TRBJ1-6
v_gene: TRBV6-1
CDR3aa: ASTQRGESSYNSPLH

len: 13
j_gene: TRBJ2-3
v_gene: TRBV4-1
CDR3aa: ASSQTTAIWDTQY

len: 8
j_gene: TRBJ2-3
v_gene: TRBV20-1
CDR3aa: SAMVDTQY

len: 12
j_gene: TRBJ2-1
v_gene: TRBV11-2
CDR3aa: ASSPAGIYNEQF

len: 13
j_gene: TRBJ2-2
v_gene: TRBV18
CDR3aa: ASSPVPANTGELF

len: 10
j_gene: TRBJ2-1
v_gene: TRBV7-8
CDR3aa: ASRLGYNEQF

len: 12
j_gene: TRBJ1-1
v_gene: TRBV19
CDR3aa: ASTPTGRGTEAF

len: 12
j_gene: TRBJ2-7
v_gene: TRBV20-1
CDR3aa: SASRLADSYEQY

len: 10
j_gene: TRBJ2-3
v_gene: TRBV6-5
CDR3aa: ASSSRRDTQY

len: 14
j_gene: TRBJ1-4
v_gene: TRBV4-3
CDR3aa: ASSQDPGATNEKLF

len: 14
j_gene: TRBJ2-2
v_gene: TRBV5-1
CDR3aa: ASSLQGQTNTGELF

len: 13
j_gene: TRBJ2-1
v_gene: TRBV5-1
CDR3aa: ASSRGQNSYNEQF

len: 13
j_gene: TRBJ2-4
v_gene: TRBV18
CDR3aa: ASSPPTGGRDIQY

len: 11
j_gene: TRBJ1-2
v_gene: TRBV7-8
CDR3aa: ASNSRADYGYT

len: 15
j_gene: TRBJ1-5
v_gene: TRBV19
CDR3aa: ASSMGRLWVSNQPQH

len: 14
j_gene: TRBJ2-3
v_gene: TRBV4-1
CDR3aa: ASSQPGTRGTDTQY

len: 12
j_gene: TRBJ2-3
v_gene: TRBV9
CDR3aa: ASSVVGPEGTQY

len: 13
j_gene: TRBJ2-1
v_gene: TRBV19
CDR3aa: ASRQGAAGANEQF

len: 12
j_gene: TRBJ1-5
v_gene: TRBV7-2
CDR3aa: ASRETGERQPQH

len: 12
j_gene: TRBJ1-1
v_gene: TRBV7-9
CDR3aa: ASSLSEKYTEAF

len: 12
j_gene: TRBJ2-2
v_gene: TRBV25-1
CDR3aa: ASRRAGNTGELF

len: 15
j_gene: TRBJ2-2
v_gene: TRBV3-1
CDR3aa: ACSQVLVGPNTGELF

len: 12
j_gene: TRBJ2-3
v_gene: TRBV6-2/TRBV6-3
CDR3aa: ASSYWTASDTQY

len: 11
j_gene: TRBJ2-6
v_gene: TRBV7-3
CDR3aa: ASSLAGANVLT

len: 10
j_gene: TRBJ1-4
v_gene: TRBV7-9
CDR3aa: ASSLLDEKLF

len: 13
j_gene: TRBJ2-1
v_gene: TRBV6-1
CDR3aa: ASRAQGGEYNEQF

len: 14
j_gene: TRBJ1-5
v_gene: TRBV24-1
CDR3aa: ATSDSQGPSNQPQH

len: 10
j_gene: TRBJ1-3
v_gene: TRBV12-3/TRBV12-4
CDR3aa: ASSLGTPRGY

len: 14
j_gene: TRBJ1-5
v_gene: TRBV20-1
CDR3aa: SASDAPGKPNQPQH

len: 14
j_gene: TRBJ1-4
v_gene: TRBV6-5
CDR3aa: ASSYPLSEKGEKLF

len: 13
j_gene: TRBJ2-2
v_gene: TRBV27
CDR3aa: ASSFHRGVTGELF

len: 11
j_gene: TRBJ2-1
v_gene: TRBV12-3/TRBV12-4
CDR3aa: ASGNYRANEQF

len: 12
j_gene: TRBJ1-6
v_gene: TRBV5-4
CDR3aa: ASSIRTGSSPLH

len: 11
j_gene: TRBJ1-1
v_gene: TRBV6-2/TRBV6-3
CDR3aa: ASSYGGTAEAF

len: 13
j_gene: TRBJ1-2
v_gene: TRBV7-2
CDR3aa: ASSPRDRFDYGYT

len: 13
j_gene: TRBJ2-3
v_gene: TRBV4-1
CDR3aa: ASSYAGVSTDTQY

len: 11
j_gene: TRBJ1-1
v_gene: TRBV27
CDR3aa: ASSFDGYTEAF

len: 12
j_gene: TRBJ1-3
v_gene: TRBV5-1
CDR3aa: ASRDGFSGNTIY

len: 12
j_gene: TRBJ1-2
v_gene: TRBV28
CDR3aa: ASSPGGQFYGYT

len: 17
j_gene: TRBJ1-5
v_gene: TRBV19
CDR3aa: ASSTPGRLLSYSNQPQH